The clone carrying this T cell receptor beta chain appeared a few times. Its target is not known. The CDR3 runs to 14 residues. Germline V gene sequence: CDR1 DFQATT, CDR2 SNEGSKA (reference sequence). Trimming stripped 2 bases from V and 0 bases from J, with 11 bases between. The data belong to a study of T cells after yellow fever vaccination. Study information: Fractions with few cells were prepared using SMART-Seq v4 Ultra Low Input.

From the 5' RACE reads, TCRdb called clonotypes with MiXCR, one entry per CDR3 protein. The sample consists of hundreds of thousands of distinct CDR3 sequences, roughly an eighth of them appearing once. Study-level points and caveats: Most clones from primary vaccination were detected again post-booster (around 95% CD4, 88% CD8).

The clonotype originates from a man under 40 who received the YFV17D yellow fever vaccine. The rearrangement links TRBV20-1 to TRBJ2-7; maybe TRBD2 (5 bases). The starting material was PBMCs, obtained on the day of the yellow fever booster vaccination. Here the CDR3 reads CSARSAESSYEQYF. DNA for the CDR3: TGCAGTGCTAGATCAGCGGAGAGCTCCTACGAGCAGTACTTC.